The clone carrying this T cell receptor beta chain occurred once. Trimming cost V 5 bases and J 6 bases, with 13 bases left between them. Germline V gene sequence: CDR1 SGHVS, CDR2 FQNEAQ. The length of the CDR3 is 13 residues. The sample belongs to a study of PD-L1 blockade in urothelial cancer. The assay was immunoSEQ multiplex PCR, and TCRdb's table has in-frame clones only and misses some. The sample includes 95,000 or so clones, roughly 87% seen only once; the top ten take about 2%. The time point was: pretreatment peripheral blood. The rearrangement joins TRBV7-8 to TRBJ1-1; the D is unclear. Sequenced here: PBMCs, sampled around atezolizumab (anti-PD-L1) treatment. The source is a man in his 60s with urothelial cancer. DNA for the CDR3: TGTGCCAGCAGCCCCTCTATTCTGTCTGAAGCTTTCTTT. Translating it yields CASSPSILSEAFF.